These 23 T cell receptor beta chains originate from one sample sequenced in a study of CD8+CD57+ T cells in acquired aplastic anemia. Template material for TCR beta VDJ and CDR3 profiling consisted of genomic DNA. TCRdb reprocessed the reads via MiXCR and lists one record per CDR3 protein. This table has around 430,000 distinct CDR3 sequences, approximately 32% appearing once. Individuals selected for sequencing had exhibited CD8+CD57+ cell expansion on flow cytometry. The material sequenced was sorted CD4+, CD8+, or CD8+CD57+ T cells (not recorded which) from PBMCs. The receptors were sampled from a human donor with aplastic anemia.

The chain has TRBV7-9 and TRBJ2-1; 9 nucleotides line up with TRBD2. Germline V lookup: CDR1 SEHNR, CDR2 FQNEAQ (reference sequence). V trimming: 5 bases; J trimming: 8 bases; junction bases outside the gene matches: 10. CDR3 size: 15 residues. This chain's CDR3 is CASSTGLAGLYEQFF. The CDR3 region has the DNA TGTGCCAGCAGCACTGGGCTAGCGGGACTCTATGAGCAGTTCTTC.

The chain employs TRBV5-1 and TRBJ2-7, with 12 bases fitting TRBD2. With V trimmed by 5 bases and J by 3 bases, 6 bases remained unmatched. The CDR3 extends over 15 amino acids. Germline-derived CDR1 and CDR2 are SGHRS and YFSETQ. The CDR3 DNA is TGCGCCAGCAGTCGTCTAGCGGGAGGGAGCTACGAGCAGTACTTC. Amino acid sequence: CASSRLAGGSYEQYF.

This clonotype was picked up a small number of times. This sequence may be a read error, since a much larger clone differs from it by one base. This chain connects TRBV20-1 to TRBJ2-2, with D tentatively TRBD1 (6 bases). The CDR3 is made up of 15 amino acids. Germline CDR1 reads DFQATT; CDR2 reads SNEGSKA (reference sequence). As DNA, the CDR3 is TGCAGTGCGTCTTACAGGGCGTTGTTCACCGGGGAGCTGGTTTTT. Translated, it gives CSASYRALFTGELVF.

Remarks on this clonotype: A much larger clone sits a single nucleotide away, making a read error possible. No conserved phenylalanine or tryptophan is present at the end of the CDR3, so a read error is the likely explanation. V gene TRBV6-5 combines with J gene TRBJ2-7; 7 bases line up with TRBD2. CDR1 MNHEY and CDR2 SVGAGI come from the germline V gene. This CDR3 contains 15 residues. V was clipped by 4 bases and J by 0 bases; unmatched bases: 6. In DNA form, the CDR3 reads TGTGCCAGCAGTTCCCTAGCGGATAGCTCCTACGAGCAGTACCTC. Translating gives CASSSLADSSYEQYL.

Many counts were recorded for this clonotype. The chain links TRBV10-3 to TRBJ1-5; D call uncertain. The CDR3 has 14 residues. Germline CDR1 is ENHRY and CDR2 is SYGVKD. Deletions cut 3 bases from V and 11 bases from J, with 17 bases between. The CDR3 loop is CAISENMGSWTQHF. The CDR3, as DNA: TGTGCCATCAGTGAAAACATGGGATCCTGGACCCAGCATTTT.

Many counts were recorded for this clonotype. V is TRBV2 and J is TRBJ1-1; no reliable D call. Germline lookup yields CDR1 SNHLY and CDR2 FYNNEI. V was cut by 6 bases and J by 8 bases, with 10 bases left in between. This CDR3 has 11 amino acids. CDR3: CASSQELEAFF. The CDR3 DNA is TGTGCCAGCAGCCAGGAACTGGAAGCTTTCTTT.

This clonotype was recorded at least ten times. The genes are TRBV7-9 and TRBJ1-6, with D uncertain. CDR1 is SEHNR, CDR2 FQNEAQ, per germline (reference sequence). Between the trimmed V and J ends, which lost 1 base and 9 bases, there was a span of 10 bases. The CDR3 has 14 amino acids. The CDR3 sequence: CASSLGGLISPLHF. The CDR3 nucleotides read TGTGCCAGCAGCTTAGGTGGCTTAATTTCACCCCTCCACTTT.

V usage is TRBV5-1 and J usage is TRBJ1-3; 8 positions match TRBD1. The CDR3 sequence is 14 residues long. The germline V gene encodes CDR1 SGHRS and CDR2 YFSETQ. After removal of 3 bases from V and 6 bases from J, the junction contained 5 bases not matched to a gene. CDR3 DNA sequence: TGCGCCAGCAGCTCAGGACAGGGAGTAAACACCATATATTTT. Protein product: CASSSGQGVNTIYF.

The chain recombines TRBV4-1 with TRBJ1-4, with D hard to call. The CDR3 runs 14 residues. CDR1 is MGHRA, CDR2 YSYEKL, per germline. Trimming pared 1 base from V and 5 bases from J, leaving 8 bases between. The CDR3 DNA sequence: TGCGCCAGCAGCCAAGTGGTTCTCAATGAAAAACTGTTTTTT. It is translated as CASSQVVLNEKLFF.

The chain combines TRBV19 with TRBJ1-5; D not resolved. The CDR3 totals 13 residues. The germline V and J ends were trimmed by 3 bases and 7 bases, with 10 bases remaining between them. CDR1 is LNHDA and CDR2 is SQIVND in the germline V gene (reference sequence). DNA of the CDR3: TGTGCCAGTAGTATCGCGACACTCCAGCCCCAGCATTTT. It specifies CASSIATLQPQHF.

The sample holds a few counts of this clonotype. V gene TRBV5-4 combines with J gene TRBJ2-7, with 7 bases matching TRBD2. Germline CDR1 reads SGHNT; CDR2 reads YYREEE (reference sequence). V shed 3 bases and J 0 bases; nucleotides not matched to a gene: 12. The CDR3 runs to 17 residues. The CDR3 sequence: CASSWLAWRGYSYEQYF. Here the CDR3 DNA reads TGTGCCAGCAGCTGGCTAGCTTGGCGGGGGTACTCCTACGAGCAGTACTTC.

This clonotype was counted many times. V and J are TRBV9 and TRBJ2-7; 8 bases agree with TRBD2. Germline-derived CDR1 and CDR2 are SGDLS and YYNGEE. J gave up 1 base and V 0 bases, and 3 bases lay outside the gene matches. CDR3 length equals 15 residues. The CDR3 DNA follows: TGTGCCAGCAGCGTAGGCCCGGGAGGGTCCTACGAGCAGTACTTC. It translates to CASSVGPGGSYEQYF.

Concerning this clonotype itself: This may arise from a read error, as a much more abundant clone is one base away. CDR3 loop: CASSSDKPNQYEQYF. CDR3 bases: TGTGCCAGCAGCTCCGACAAGCCCAATCAATACGAGCAGTACTTC. V is TRBV7-9 and J is TRBJ2-7, with D uncertain. Per germline, CDR1 SEHNR and CDR2 FQNEAQ (reference sequence). Trimming took 4 bases from V and 4 from J, leaving 17 bases between them. This CDR3 has 15 residues.

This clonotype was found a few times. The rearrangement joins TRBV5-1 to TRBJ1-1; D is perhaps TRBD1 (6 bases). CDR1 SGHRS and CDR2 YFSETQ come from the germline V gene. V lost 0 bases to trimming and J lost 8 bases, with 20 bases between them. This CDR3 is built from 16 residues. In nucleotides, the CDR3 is TGCGCCAGCAGCTTGGAGGCTGGCCATGCGGGGGGCGAAGCTTTCTTT. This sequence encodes CASSLEAGHAGGEAFF.

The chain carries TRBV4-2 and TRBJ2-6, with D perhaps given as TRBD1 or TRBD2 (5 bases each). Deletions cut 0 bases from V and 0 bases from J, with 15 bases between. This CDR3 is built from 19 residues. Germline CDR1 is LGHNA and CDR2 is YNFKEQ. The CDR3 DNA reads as TGTGCCAGCAGCCAAGAACGGGGTGACAGATTCTCTGGGGCCAACGTCCTGACTTTC. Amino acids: CASSQERGDRFSGANVLTF.

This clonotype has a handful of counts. CDR3 nucleotides: TGTGCCAGCAGCCCGGGACAGGGGAACGCCTCTGGGGCCAACGTCCTGACTTTC. Its protein is CASSPGQGNASGANVLTF. The chain joins TRBV11-2 to TRBJ2-6; 10 nucleotides align to TRBD1. This CDR3 region has 18 residues. Trimming took 5 bases from V and 0 from J; bases not matched to a gene: 7. The germline gives CDR1 SGHAT, CDR2 FQNNGV. The variable domain in full, completed from reference TRBV11-2 and TRBJ2-6, reads EAGVAQSPRYKIIEKRQSVAFWCNPISGHATLYWYQQILGQGPKLLIQFQNNGVVDDSQLPKDRFSAERLKGVDSTLKIQPAKLEDSAVYLCASSPGQGNASGANVLTFGAGSRLTVL.

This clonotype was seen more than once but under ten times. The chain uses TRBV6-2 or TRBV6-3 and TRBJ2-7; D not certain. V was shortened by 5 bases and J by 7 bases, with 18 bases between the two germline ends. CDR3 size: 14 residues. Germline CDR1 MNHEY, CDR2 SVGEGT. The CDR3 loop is CASSRGASGGEQYF. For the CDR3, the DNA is TGTGCCAGCAGTCGCGGCGCCTCAGGTGGAGAGCAGTACTTC.

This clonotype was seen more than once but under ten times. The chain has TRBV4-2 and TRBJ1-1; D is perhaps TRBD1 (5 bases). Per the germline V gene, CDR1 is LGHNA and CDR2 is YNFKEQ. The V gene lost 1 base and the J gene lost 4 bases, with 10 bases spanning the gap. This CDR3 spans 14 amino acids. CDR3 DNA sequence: TGTGCCAGCAGCCAAGGGTCAGGGACCACTGAAGCTTTCTTT. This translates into CASSQGSGTTEAFF.

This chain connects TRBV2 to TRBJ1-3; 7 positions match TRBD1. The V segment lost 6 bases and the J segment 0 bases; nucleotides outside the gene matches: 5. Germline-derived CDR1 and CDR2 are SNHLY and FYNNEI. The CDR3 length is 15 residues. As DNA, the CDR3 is TGTGCCAGCAGGGGGACAGACGTCTCTGGAAACACCATATATTTT. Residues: CASRGTDVSGNTIYF.

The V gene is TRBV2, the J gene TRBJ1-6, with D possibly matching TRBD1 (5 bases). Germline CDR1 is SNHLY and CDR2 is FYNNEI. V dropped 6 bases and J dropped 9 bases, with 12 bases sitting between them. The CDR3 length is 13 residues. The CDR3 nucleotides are TGTGCCAGCAGCGAACAGGAAGTTTCACCCCTCCACTTT. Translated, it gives CASSEQEVSPLHF.

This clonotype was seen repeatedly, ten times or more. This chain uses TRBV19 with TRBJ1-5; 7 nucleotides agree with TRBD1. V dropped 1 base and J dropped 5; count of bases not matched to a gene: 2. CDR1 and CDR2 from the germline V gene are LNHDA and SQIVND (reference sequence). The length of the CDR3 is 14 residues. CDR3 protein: CASSIAQGHQPQHF. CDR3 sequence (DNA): TGTGCCAGTAGTATAGCACAGGGGCATCAGCCCCAGCATTTT.

The CDR3 loop reads CASSDTRGEETQYF. The CDR3 coding sequence is TGTGCCAGCAGCGATACCAGGGGGGAAGAGACCCAGTACTTC. The chain employs TRBV9 and TRBJ2-5; D may be TRBD1 (7 bases). V lost 3 bases, J lost 3 bases, and 12 bases lay in between. This CDR3 has 14 amino acids. In germline, CDR1 is SGDLS, CDR2 YYNGEE.

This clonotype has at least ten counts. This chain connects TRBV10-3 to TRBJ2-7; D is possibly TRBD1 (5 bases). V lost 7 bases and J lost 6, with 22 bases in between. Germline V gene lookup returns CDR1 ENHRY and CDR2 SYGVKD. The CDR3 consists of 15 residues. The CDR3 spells CAITDPFRDSREQYF. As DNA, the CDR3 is TGTGCCATCACCGACCCCTTCAGGGATTCGCGCGAGCAGTACTTC.